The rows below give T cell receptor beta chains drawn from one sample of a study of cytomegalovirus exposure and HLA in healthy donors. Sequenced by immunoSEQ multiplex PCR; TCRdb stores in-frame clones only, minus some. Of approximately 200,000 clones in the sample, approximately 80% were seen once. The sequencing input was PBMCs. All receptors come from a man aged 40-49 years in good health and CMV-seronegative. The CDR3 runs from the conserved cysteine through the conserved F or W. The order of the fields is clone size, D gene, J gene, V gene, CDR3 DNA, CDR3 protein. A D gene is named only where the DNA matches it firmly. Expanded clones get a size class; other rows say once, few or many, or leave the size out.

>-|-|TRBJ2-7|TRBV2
TGTGCCAGCAGTGACAGAACCTACGAGCAGTACTTC
CASSDRTYEQYF
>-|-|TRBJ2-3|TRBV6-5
TGTGCCAGCAGTTACTCCCCAGGGGGCACAGATACGCAGTATTTT
CASSYSPGGTDTQYF
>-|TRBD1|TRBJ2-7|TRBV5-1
TGCGCCAGCAGCAGTGCGGGACAGGGGTCAAGGCAGTACTTC
CASSSAGQGSRQYF
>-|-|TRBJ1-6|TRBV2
TGTGCCAATACGGGACTGAAAAATTCACCCCTCCACTTT
CANTGLKNSPLHF
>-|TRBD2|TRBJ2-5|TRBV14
TGTGCCAGCAGCCCGTTAGGTAGCGGGGGCGAAGAGACCCAGTACTTC
CASSPLGSGGEETQYF
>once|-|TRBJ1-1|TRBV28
TGTGCCAGCAGCGCAGGGGTGAGGGGCACTGAAGCTTTCTTT
CASSAGVRGTEAFF
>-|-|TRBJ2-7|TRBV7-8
TGTGCCAGCAGCTTAGCGGGGGGAAGCTCCTACGAGCAGTACTTC
CASSLAGGSSYEQYF
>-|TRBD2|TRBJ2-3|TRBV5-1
TGCGCCAGCAGCTACCTAAGCGGGAGCGGGACAGATACGCAGTATTTT
CASSYLSGSGTDTQYF
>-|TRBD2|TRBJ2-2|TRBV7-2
TGTGCCAGCAGCTTACGAGCGGGGGGGCGAACCGGGGAGCTGTTTTTT
CASSLRAGGRTGELFF
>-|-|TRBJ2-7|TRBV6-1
TGTGCCAGCAGTGAAATTTTAGCCGCTCGGGAGCAGTACTTC
CASSEILAAREQYF
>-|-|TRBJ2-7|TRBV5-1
TGCGCCAGCAGCTTGGACGGGTTTTACGAGCAGTACTTC
CASSLDGFYEQYF
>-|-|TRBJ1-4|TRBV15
TGTGCCACCAGCAGAGCTCAGGGTCAAGATGAAAAACTGTTTTTT
CATSRAQGQDEKLFF
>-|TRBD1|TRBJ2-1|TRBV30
TGTGCCTGGTCGGACAGGGGGTATGAGCAGTTCTTC
CAWSDRGYEQFF
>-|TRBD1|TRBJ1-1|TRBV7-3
TGTGCCAGCAGCTTAACGGGACAGGGGAACACTGAAGCTTTCTTT
CASSLTGQGNTEAFF
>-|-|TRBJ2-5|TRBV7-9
TGTACCAGCAGCTTAGAAGCAGGGGCCCAAGAGACCCAGTACTTC
CTSSLEAGAQETQYF
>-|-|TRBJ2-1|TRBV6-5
TGTGCCAGCAGTTACTCCCGGGACTCTCGAGGCGATGAGCAGTTCTTC
CASSYSRDSRGDEQFF
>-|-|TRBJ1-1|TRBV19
TGTGCCAGTAGTATTGCAGGGTGGGTTAGCACTGAAGCTTTCTTT
CASSIAGWVSTEAFF
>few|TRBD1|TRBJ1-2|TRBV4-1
TGCGCCAGCAGCCAAGAATCTGGCAGGGGGCGGGATGGCTACACCTTC
CASSQESGRGRDGYTF
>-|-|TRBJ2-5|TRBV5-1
TGCGCCAGCAGCCGGGGATCCCGGGAGACCCAGTACTTC
CASSRGSRETQYF
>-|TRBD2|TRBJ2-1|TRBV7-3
TGTGCCAGCAGTCCGGGAGGTGAGCAGTTCTTC
CASSPGGEQFF
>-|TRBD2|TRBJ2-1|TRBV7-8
TGTGCCAGCAGCCGGACTAGCGGGGGTATTGAGCAGTTCTTC
CASSRTSGGIEQFF
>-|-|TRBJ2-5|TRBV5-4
TGTGCCAGCAGCTTGGTTTCAGGGATCCATATGGAGACCCAGTACTTC
CASSLVSGIHMETQYF
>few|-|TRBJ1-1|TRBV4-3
TGCGCCAGCAGCCAGGAGAGCGGAATGGTCACTGAAGCTTTCTTT
CASSQESGMVTEAFF
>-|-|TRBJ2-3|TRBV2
TGTGCCAGCAGTGAAGCGGCAGGTCCAGATACGCAGTATTTT
CASSEAAGPDTQYF
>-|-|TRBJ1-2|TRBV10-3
TGTGCCATCAGTCCCGCGGTGCAAGCCGCGGAGGGCTACACCTTC
CAISPAVQAAEGYTF
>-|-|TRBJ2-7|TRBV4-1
TGCGCCAGCAGCCCCGCTCAGGGGTACTACGAGCAGTACTTC
CASSPAQGYYEQYF
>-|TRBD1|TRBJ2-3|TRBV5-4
TGTGCCAGCAGGTACAGGGGGCGAGGCACAGATACGCAGTATTTT
CASRYRGRGTDTQYF
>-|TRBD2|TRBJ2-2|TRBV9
TGTGCCAGCAGCACGGGGGGGAGCTCCGCCGGGGAGCTGTTTTTT
CASSTGGSSAGELFF
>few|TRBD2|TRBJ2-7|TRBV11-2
TGTGCCAGCAGCTTTAGCGGGAGTTCCTCCTACGAGCAGTACTTC
CASSFSGSSSYEQYF
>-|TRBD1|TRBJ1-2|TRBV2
TGTGCCAGCAGTTCGGGGACAGGCCGAGCTAACTATGGCTACACCTTC
CASSSGTGRANYGYTF
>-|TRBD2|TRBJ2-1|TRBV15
TGTGCCACCAGCAGAGAAGGACTAGCGTACATTGAGCAGTTCTTC
CATSREGLAYIEQFF
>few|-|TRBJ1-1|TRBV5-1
TGCGCCAGCAGCCCGTACACAACGAACACTGAAGCTTTCTTT
CASSPYTTNTEAFF
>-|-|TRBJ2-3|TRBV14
TGTGCCAGCAGCCAAGCTAGCTTGCCAGATACGCAGTATTTT
CASSQASLPDTQYF
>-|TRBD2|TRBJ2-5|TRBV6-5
TGTGCCAGCACCGGGACTAGCGGGCCTCAAGAGACCCAGTACTTC
CASTGTSGPQETQYF
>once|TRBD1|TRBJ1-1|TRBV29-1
TGCAGCGGAACCGGACAGGGTGGAACTGAAGCTTTCTTT
CSGTGQGGTEAFF
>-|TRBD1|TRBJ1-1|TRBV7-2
TGTGCCAGCAGCCGGGACAGGGAAGAGTCTGAAGCTTTCTTT
CASSRDREESEAFF
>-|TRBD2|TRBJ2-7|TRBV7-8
TGTGCCAGCAGCTTAGTGTCTAGCGGGAGATACGAGCAGTACTTC
CASSLVSSGRYEQYF
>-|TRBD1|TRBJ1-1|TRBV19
TGTGCCAGTAGTAAGACAGGGGGCGCGGGGAGGACTGAAGCTTTCTTT
CASSKTGGAGRTEAFF
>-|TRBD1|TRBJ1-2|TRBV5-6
TGTGCCAGCAGCTTAGGGGGACAGGGCTATGGCTACACCTTC
CASSLGGQGYGYTF
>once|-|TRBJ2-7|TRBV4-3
TGCGCCAGCAGCCAAGATAAGGGGCTCTACGAGCAGTACTTC
CASSQDKGLYEQYF
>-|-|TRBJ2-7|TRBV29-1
TGCAGCGTTGGTGGTACAGGGATCTCCTACGAGCAGTACTTC
CSVGGTGISYEQYF
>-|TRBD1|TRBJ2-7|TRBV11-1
TGTGCCAGCAGTTCAATTGGCCGGGACAGCTCCTACGAGCAGTACTTC
CASSSIGRDSSYEQYF
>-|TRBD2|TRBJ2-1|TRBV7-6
TGTGCCAGCAGCAATCGACTAGCGGAGGCCCCAGATAATGAGCAGTTCTTC
CASSNRLAEAPDNEQFF
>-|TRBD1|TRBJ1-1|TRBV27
TGTGCCAGCAGTACAGGGGGTCCGAACACTGAAGCTTTCTTT
CASSTGGPNTEAFF
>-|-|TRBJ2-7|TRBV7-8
TGTGCCAGCAGCTTAACGCGCCTACCGGGTAGATTCTACGAGCAGTACTTC
CASSLTRLPGRFYEQYF
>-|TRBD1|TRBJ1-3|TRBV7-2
TGTGCCAGCAGCTTGGTACAGGGGGCGGGAAACACCATATATTTT
CASSLVQGAGNTIYF
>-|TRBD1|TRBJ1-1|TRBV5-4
TGTGCCAGCAGCCGGGACAGCTTGAACACTGAAGCTTTCTTT
CASSRDSLNTEAFF
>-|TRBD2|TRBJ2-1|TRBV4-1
TGCGCCAGCAGGCCACTAGCGGGAGTAGGCAATGAGCAGTTCTTC
CASRPLAGVGNEQFF
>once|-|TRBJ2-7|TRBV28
TGTGCCAGCAGGTCAGGGAGGTACGAGCAGTACTTC
CASRSGRYEQYF
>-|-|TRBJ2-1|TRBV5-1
TGCGCCAGCAGCTTCCGCCTAGATTGGGTCGATGAGCAGTTCTTC
CASSFRLDWVDEQFF
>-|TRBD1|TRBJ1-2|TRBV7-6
TGTGCCAGCAGCGCAAAACAGGGGGCGCTTATCTATGGCTACACCTTC
CASSAKQGALIYGYTF
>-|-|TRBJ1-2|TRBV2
TGTGCCAGCAGTGACTGGCGGGGGGCGCGTGGCTACACCTTC
CASSDWRGARGYTF
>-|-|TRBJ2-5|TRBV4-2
TGTGCCAGCAGCCCCGAATGGAGGGAGGTGGAGACCCAGTACTTC
CASSPEWREVETQYF